The clone carrying this T cell receptor (beta chain) showed up just a few times. Its antigen is still unknown. The CDR3 runs 14 residues. Germline V gives CDR1 SQVTM, CDR2 ANQGSEA. With 5 bases removed from V and 1 base from J, the gap between germline ends came to 14 bases. This record belongs to a study of CD8+ T cells in alopecia areata. General observations from the study: An increase in clonality over normal scalp was evident in lesional scalp, especially alopecia totalis/universalis. Patients shared TCRs less clearly than mice did, possibly for HLA-related reasons.

Peripheral blood samples and lesional scalp punch biopsies were obtained from alopecia areata patients. Cell sorting on a FACSAria was used to separate CD4+ and CD8+ T cells from the PBMCs. Sequencing templates came from extracted RNA that was reverse transcribed into cDNA. Measured with immunoSEQ multiplex PCR; TCRdb has only the in-frame clones, and not every one. The sample contains approximately 82,000 clones, about 53% of which appear only once. Sequenced: NKG2D-high CD8+ T cells sorted from blood. J is TRBJ1-1 and V is TRBV29-1; D is unclear. This receptor was obtained from a human donor with alopecia areata. CDR3 bases: TGCAGCGTTAAGCCCAGAACAGCGAACACTGAAGCTTTCTTT. Its translation: CSVKPRTANTEAFF.